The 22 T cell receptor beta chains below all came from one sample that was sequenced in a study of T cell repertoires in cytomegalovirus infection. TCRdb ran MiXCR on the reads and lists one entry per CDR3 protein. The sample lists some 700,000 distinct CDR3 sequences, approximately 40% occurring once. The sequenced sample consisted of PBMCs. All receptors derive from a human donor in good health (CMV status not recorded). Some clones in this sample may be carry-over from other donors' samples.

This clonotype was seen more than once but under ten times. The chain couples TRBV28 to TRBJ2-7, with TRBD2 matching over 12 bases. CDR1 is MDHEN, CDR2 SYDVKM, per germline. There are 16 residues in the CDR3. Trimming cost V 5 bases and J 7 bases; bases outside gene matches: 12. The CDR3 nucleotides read TGTGCCAGCAGTCAAGCTAGCGGGAGGGCCGTACGTGAGCAGTACTTC. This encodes CASSQASGRAVREQYF. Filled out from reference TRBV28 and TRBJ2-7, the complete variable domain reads DVKVTQSSRYLVKRTGEKVFLECVQDMDHENMFWYRQDPGLGLRLIYFSYDVKMKEKGDIPEGYSVSREKKERFSLILESASTNQTSMYLCASSQASGRAVREQYFGPGTRLTVT.

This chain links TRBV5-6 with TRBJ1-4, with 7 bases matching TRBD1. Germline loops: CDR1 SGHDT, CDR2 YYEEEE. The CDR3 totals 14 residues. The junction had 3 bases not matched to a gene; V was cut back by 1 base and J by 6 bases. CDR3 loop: CASSLTGEDEKLFF. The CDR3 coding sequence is TGTGCCAGCAGCTTGACAGGGGAAGATGAAAAACTGTTTTTT. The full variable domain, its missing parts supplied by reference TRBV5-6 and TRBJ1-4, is DAGVTQSPTHLIKTRGQQVTLRCSPKSGHDTVSWYQQALGQGPQFIFQYYEEEERQRGNFPDRFSGHQFPNYSSELNVNALLLGDSALYLCASSLTGEDEKLFFGSGTQLSVL.

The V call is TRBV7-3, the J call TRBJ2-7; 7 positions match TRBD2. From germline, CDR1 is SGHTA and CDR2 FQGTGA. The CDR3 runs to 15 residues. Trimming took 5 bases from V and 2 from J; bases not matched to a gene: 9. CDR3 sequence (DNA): TGTGCCAGCAGCCTATCTAGCGGCTCTACCTACGAGCAGTACTTC. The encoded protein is CASSLSSGSTYEQYF.

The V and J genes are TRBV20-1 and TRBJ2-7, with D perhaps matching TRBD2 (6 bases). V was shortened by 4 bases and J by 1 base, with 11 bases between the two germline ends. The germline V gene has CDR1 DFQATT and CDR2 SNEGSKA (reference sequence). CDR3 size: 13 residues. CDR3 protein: CSAMISGSYEQYF. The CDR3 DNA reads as TGCAGTGCTATGATTAGCGGTTCCTACGAGCAGTACTTC.

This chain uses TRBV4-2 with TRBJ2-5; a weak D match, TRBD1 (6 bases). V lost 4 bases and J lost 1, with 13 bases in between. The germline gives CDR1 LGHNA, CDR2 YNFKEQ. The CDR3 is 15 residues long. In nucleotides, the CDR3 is TGTGCCAGCAGCCTAAGTAAGGGGGTCCAAGAGACCCAGTACTTC. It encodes CASSLSKGVQETQYF.

In nucleotides, the CDR3 is TGTGCCAGCAGTTTAGTGGGGAACCGTTTCGATTTTAACTATGGCTACACCTTC. Protein: CASSLVGNRFDFNYGYTF. The V and J genes are TRBV28 and TRBJ1-2; unclear D gene. Trimming took off 2 bases at V and 1 base at J, with 20 bases between the two ends. The CDR3 extends over 18 amino acids. In germline, CDR1 is MDHEN, CDR2 SYDVKM.

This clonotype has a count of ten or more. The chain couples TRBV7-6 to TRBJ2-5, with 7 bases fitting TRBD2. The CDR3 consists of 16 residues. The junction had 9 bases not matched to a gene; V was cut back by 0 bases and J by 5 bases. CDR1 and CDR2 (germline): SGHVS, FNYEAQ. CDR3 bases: TGTGCCAGCAGCTTAGCTTACGGCGGGGGTAGGGAGACCCAGTACTTC. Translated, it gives CASSLAYGGGRETQYF.

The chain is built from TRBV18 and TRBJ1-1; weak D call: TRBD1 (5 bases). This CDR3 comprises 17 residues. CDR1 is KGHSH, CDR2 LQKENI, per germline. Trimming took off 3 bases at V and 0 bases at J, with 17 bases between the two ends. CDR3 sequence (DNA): TGTGCCAGCTCACCTCAAGTTTCGGGACGGATGAACACTGAAGCTTTCTTT. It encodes CASSPQVSGRMNTEAFF.

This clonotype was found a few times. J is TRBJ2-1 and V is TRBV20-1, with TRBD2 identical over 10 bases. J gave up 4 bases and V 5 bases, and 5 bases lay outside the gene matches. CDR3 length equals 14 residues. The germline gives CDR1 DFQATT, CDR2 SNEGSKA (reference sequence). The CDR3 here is CSAPTSGSYNEQFF. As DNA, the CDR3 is TGCAGTGCTCCGACTAGCGGGTCTTACAATGAGCAGTTCTTC.

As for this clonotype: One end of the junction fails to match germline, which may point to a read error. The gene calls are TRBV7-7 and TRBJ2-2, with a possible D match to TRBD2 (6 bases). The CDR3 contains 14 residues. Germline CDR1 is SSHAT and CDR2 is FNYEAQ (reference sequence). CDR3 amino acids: CASSRRQEGGELFF. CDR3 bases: TGTGCTAGCAGCCGACGGCAGGAGGGCGGGGAGCTGTTTTTT. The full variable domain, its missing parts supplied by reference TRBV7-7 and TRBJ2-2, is GAGVSQSPRYKVTKRGQDVTLRCDPISSHATLYWYQQALGQGPEFLTYFNYEAQPDKSGLPSDRFSAERPEGSISTLTIQRTEQRDSAMYRCASSRRQEGGELFFGEGSRLTVL.

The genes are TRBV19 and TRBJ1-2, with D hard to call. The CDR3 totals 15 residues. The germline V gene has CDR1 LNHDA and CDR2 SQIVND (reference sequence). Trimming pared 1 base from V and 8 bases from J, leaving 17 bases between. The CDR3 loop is CASSIVNGGLRGYTF. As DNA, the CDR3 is TGTGCCAGTAGTATAGTAAATGGCGGTTTGAGAGGCTACACCTTC.

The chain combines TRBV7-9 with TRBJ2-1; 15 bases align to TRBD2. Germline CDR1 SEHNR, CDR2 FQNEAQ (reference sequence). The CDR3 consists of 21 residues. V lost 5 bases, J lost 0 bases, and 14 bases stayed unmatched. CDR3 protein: CASSNGRTSGRAHDSYNEQFF. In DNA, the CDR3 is TGTGCCAGCAGCAACGGGAGGACTAGCGGGAGGGCCCATGACTCCTACAATGAGCAGTTCTTC.

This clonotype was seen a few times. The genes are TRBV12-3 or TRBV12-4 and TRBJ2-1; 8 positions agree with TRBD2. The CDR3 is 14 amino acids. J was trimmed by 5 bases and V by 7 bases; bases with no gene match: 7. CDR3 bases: TGTGCCAGCAAGTTGGATAGCGGGGACAATGAGCAGTTCTTC. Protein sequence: CASKLDSGDNEQFF.

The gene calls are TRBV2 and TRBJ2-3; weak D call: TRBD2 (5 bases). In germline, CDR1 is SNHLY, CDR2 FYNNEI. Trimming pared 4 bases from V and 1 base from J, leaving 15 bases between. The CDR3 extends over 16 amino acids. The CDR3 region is CASSGPHTGGTDTQYF. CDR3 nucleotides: TGTGCCAGCAGTGGGCCTCACACCGGGGGCACAGATACGCAGTATTTT.

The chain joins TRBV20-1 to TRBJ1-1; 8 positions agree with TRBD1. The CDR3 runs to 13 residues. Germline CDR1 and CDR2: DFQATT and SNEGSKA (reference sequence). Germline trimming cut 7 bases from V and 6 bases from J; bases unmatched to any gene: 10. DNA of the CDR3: TGCAGTGTCAAAACGGACAGGGAGGCTGAAGCTTTCTTT. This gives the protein CSVKTDREAEAFF.

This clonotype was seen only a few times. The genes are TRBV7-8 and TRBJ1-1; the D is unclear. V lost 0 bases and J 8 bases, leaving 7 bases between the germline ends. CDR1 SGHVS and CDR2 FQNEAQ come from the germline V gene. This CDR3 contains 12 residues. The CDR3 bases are TGTGCCAGCAGCTTAGCTTCCCGGGAAGCTTTCTTT. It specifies CASSLASREAFF.

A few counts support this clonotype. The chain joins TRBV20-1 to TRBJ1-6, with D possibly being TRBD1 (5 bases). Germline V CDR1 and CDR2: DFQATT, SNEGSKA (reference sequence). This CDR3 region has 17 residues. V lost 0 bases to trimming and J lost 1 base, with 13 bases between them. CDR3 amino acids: CSARDMKKGSYNSPLHF. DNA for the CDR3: TGCAGTGCTAGAGATATGAAGAAGGGGTCCTATAATTCACCCCTCCACTTT.

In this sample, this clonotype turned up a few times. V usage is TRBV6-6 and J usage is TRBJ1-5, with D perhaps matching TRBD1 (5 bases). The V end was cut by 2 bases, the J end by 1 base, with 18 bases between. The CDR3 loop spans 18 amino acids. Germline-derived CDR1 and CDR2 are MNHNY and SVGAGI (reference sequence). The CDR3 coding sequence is TGTGCCAGCAGTTACAGGGGCAGGTCAGCGTCGAGCAATCAGCCCCAGCATTTT. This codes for CASSYRGRSASSNQPQHF.

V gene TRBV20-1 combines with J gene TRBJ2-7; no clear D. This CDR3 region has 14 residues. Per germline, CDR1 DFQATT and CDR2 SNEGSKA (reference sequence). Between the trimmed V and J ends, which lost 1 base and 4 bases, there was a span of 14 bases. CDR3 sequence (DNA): TGCAGTGCTAGAGGTTTGGGCTTTCAATACGAGCAGTACTTC. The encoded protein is CSARGLGFQYEQYF.

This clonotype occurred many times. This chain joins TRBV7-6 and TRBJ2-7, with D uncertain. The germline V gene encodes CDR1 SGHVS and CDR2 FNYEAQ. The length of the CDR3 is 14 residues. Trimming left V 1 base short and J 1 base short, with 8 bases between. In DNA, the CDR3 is TGTGCCAGCAGCTTAGAGTCCGGTTCCTACGAGCAGTACTTC. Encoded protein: CASSLESGSYEQYF.

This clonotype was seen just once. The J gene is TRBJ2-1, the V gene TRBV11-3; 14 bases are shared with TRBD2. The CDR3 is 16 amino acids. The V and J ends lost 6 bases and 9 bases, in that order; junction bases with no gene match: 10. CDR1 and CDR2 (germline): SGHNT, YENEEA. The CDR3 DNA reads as TGTGCCAGCAGGAAGGTCGGGACTAGCGGGAGTGGTGAGCAGTTCTTC. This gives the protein CASRKVGTSGSGEQFF.

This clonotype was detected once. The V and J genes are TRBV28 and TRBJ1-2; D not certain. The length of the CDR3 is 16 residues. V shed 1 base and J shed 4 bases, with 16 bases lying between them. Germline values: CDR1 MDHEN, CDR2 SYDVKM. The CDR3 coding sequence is TGTGCCAGCAGTTTATTTGAGGCAGCGGTCCGCTATGGCTACACCTTC. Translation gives CASSLFEAAVRYGYTF.